Reported below is one TCR beta chain. Its antigen is not known. The data derive from a study of cytomegalovirus exposure and HLA in healthy donors. Study-wide context: Genotyping of 400 or so donors showed that around 85% belonged to the Caucasian-associated ancestry cluster. Whole-study findings and limits: The study designated fewer than 200 TCR beta chains cytomegalovirus-associated. Later analysis demonstrated an association between a missense DCLRE1C variant and TCR beta V- and J-gene trimming.

The germline V gene encodes CDR1 SGHNT and CDR2 YYREEE (reference sequence). This CDR3 region has 14 residues. Trimming removed 2 bases from V and 9 bases from J; junction bases left unmatched: 8. The PCR made use of 60 Vbeta and 13 Jbeta primers. Source study methods: An analysis that came later counted 60 million to 80 million unique TCR beta chains, roughly 11 million shared. Repertoires were generated with immunoSEQ multiplex PCR, while TCRdb's copy carries only in-frame clones and drops some. The V and J calls and the clone size are those of that table, but D and trimming were determined from the DNA. The sample consists of under 200,000 clones, roughly 78% of them appearing once.

Sequencing input: PBMCs. The chain combines TRBV5-4 with TRBJ2-7, with TRBD2 identical over 10 bases. This clonotype originated in a woman between 40 and 55 years old in good health and CMV-seronegative. The CDR3 region is CASSFGLAGVGQYF. CDR3 nucleotides: TGTGCCAGCAGCTTCGGCCTAGCGGGGGTGGGGCAGTACTTC.